This T cell receptor beta chain derives from a study of blood T cell repertoires in COVID-19. Overall study context: Whether acute or convalescent, the COVID-19 samples came from the United States, Italy and Spain. PBMCs, B-cell-depleted T cells, or T cells provided the cDNA or gDNA that made up the material.

Trimming removed 5 bases from V and 4 bases from J; junction bases left unmatched: 7. Per germline, CDR1 LNHDA and CDR2 SQIVND (reference sequence). The CDR3 contains 15 residues. The repertoire was sequenced with immunoSEQ multiplex PCR; TCRdb's copy has only in-frame clones and lacks some. The sample has some 400,000 clones; more than 70% are singletons. While infection was still active, Seattle patients were enrolled and then followed longitudinally. Sequencing used peripheral blood. This chain connects TRBV19 to TRBJ1-2, with 10 bases lining up with TRBD1. The receptor's source is a woman aged 25 to 39 with COVID-19, enrolled during active disease. The DNA for the CDR3 is TGTGCCAGTAGTGGGACAGGGGAGTTATCCTATGGCTACACCTTC. This gives the protein CASSGTGELSYGYTF.